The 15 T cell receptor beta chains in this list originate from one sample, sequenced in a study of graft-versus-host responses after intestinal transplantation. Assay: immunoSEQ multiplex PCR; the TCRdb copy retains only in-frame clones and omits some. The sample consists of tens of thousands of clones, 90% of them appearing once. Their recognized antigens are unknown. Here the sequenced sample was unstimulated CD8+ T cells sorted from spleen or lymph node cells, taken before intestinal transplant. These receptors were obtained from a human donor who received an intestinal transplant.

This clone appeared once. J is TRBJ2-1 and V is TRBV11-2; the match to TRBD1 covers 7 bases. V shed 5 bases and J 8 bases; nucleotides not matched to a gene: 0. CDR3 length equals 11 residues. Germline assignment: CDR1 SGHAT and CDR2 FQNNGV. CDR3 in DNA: TGTGCCAGCAGCACAGGGGATGAGCAGTTCTTC. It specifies CASSTGDEQFF.

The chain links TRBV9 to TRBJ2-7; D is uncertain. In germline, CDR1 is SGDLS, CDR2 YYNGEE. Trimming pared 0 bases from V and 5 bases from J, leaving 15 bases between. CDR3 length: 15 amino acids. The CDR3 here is CASSVESSGLNEQYF. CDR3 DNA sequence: TGTGCCAGCAGCGTAGAAAGCTCCGGTCTCAACGAGCAGTACTTC.

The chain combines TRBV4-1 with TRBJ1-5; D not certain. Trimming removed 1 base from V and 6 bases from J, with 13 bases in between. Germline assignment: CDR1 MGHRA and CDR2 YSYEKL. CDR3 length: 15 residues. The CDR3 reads CASSQGPGWGQPQHF. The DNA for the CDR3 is TGCGCCAGCAGCCAAGGTCCGGGATGGGGTCAGCCCCAGCATTTT.

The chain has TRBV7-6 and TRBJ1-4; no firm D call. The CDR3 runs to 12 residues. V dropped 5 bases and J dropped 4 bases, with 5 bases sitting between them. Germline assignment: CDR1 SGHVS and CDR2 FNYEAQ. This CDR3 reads CASSPSNEKLFF. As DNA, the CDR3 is TGTGCCAGCAGCCCCAGTAATGAAAAACTGTTTTTT. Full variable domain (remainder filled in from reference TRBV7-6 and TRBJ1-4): GAGVSQSPRYKVTKRGQDVALRCDPISGHVSLYWYRQALGQGPEFLTYFNYEAQQDKSGLPNDRFSAERPEGSISTLTIQRTEQRDSAMYRCASSPSNEKLFFGSGTQLSVL.

This CDR3 reads CASSPQGQGLYEQYF. The CDR3, as DNA: TGTGCCAGCAGCCCCCAGGGACAGGGGCTCTACGAGCAGTACTTC. This sequence joins TRBV11-2 and TRBJ2-7; 10 bases line up with TRBD1. The CDR3 spans 15 residues. V lost 5 bases and J lost 3; bases outside the gene matches: 7. Per the germline V gene, CDR1 is SGHAT and CDR2 is FQNNGV.

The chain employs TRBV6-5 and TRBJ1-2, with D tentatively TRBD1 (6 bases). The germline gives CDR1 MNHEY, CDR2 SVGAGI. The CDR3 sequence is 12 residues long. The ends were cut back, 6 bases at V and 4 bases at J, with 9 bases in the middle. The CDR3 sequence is CASSPDSYGYTF. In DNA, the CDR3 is TGTGCCAGCAGCCCGGACAGCTATGGCTACACCTTC.

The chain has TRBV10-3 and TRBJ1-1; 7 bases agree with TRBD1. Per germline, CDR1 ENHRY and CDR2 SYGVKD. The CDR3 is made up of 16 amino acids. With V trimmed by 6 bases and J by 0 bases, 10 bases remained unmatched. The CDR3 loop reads CAIRSQGPVMNTEAFF. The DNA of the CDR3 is TGTGCCATCAGATCACAGGGGCCGGTCATGAACACTGAAGCTTTCTTT.

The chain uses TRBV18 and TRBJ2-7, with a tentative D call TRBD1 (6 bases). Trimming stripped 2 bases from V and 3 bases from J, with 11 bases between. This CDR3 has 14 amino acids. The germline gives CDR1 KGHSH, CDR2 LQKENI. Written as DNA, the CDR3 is TGTGCCAGCTCACCAGACAGGACCAACTACGAGCAGTACTTC. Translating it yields CASSPDRTNYEQYF. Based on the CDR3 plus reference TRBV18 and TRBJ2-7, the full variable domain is NAGVMQNPRHLVRRRGQEARLRCSPMKGHSHVYWYRQLPEEGLKFMVYLQKENIIDESGMPKERFSAEFPKEGPSILRIQQVVRGDSAAYFCASSPDRTNYEQYFGPGTRLTVT.

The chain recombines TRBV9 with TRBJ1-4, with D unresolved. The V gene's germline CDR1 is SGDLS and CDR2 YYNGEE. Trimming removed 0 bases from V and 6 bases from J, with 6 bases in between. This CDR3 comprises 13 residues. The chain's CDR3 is CASSVAEDEKLFF. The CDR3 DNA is TGTGCCAGCAGCGTAGCAGAGGATGAAAAACTGTTTTTT.

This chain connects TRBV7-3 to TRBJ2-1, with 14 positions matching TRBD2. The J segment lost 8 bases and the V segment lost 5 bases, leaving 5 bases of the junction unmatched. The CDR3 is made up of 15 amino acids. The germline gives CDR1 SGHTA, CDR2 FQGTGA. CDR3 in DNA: TGTGCCAGCAGCCCAGGGACTAGCGGGGGCCATGAGCAGTTCTTC. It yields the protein CASSPGTSGGHEQFF.

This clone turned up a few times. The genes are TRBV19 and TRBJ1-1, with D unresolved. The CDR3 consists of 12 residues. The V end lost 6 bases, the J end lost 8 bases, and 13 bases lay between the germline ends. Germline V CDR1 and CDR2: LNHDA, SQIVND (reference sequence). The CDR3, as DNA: TGTGCCAGTAGCCCTTCGGGGAGCGAAGCTTTCTTT. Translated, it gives CASSPSGSEAFF.

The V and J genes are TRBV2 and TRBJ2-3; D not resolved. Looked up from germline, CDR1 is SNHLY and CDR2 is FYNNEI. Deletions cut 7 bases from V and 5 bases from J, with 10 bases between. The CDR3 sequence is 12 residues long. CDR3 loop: CASILRVDTQYF. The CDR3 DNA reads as TGTGCCAGCATCCTCCGAGTAGATACGCAGTATTTT. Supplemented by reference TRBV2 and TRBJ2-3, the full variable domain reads EPEVTQTPSHQVTQMGQEVILRCVPISNHLYFYWYRQILGQKVEFLVSFYNNEISEKSEIFDDQFSVERPDGSNFTLKIRSTKLEDSAMYFCASILRVDTQYFGPGTRLTVL.

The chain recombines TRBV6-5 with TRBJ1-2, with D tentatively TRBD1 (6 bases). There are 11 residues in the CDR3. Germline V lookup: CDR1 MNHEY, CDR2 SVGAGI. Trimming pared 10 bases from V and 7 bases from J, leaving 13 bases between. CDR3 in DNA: TGTGCCACTACGACAGGCTCTGGCTACACCTTC. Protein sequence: CATTTGSGYTF.

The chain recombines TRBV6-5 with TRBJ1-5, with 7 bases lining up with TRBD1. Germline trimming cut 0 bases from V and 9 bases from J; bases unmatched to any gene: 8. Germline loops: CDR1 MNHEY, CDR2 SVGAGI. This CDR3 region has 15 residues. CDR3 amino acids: CASSYSPRQGGPQHF. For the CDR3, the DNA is TGTGCCAGCAGTTACTCGCCGCGACAGGGAGGGCCCCAGCATTTT.

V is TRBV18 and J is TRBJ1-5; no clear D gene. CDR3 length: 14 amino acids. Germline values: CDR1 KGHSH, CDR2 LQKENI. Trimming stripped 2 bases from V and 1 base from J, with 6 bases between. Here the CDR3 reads CASSPAGSNQPQHF. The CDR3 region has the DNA TGTGCCAGCTCACCAGCGGGAAGCAATCAGCCCCAGCATTTT.